This T cell receptor (beta chain) was observed in a study of T cells in Graves' hyperthyroidism and ophthalmopathy. This clonotype was detected a few times. RNA transcripts yielded amplified TCR beta CDR3 regions. An initial round of RT-PCR targeting the TCR CDR3 relied on the HTBI primer set. MiXCR, run by TCRdb on the multiplex PCR reads, gives a single entry per CDR3 protein. Of fewer than 300,000 distinct CDR3 sequences listed, 25% to 30% were seen once; the top ten hold about 30%. CDR1 is DFQATT, CDR2 SNEGSKA, per germline (reference sequence). V was shortened by 5 bases and J by 4 bases, with 21 bases between the two germline ends. The CDR3 spans 16 residues.

The J gene is TRBJ2-4, the V gene TRBV20-1; D call uncertain. The receptor comes from a man aged 40-49 years with Graves' hyperthyroidism that later progressed to Graves' ophthalmopathy. The sequencing sample was made of blood. The CDR3 DNA reads as TGCAGTGCTGAACCGTTTGCGATGAGTTCTAAAAACATTCAGTACTTC. This encodes CSAEPFAMSSKNIQYF.